This T cell receptor (beta chain) was documented in a study of T cell changes during pregnancy in multiple sclerosis. Here immunoSEQ multiplex PCR was the method, and the copy in TCRdb shows in-frame clones only, minus some. This sample has roughly 30,000 clones, with about 83% found just once. Germline V lookup: CDR1 MNHNS, CDR2 SASEGT. Deletions cut 6 bases from V and 2 bases from J, with 4 bases between. The CDR3 loop spans 11 amino acids. This specimen was CD8+ T cells from peripheral blood mononuclear cells, taken after pregnancy. This chain uses TRBV6-1 with TRBJ1-1; D is unclear. This TCR was recovered from a female donor with multiple sclerosis, enrolled in a pregnancy study. The CDR3 region has the DNA TGTGCCAGCAGCCATAACACTGAAGCTTTCTTT. Protein sequence: CASSHNTEAFF.